This T cell receptor beta chain is from a study of T cells after yellow fever vaccination. For TCR, cDNA came from 5'RACE template switching, which added a universal primer site and UMIs. TCRdb recomputed calls from the 5' RACE reads with MiXCR, one row per CDR3 protein. The sample comprises around 550,000 distinct CDR3 sequences, 15% to 20% of which are singletons, and 14% rests with the top ten. This CDR3 has 14 amino acids. V was shortened by 5 bases and J by 4 bases, with 14 bases between the two germline ends. General study findings and limits: The booster response re-showed most primary clones: about 96% CD4, around 85% CD8. The secondary response was weaker but peaked faster, day 5 versus 15.

To note about this clonotype: Antigen specificity is unknown.

V and J are TRBV12-3 or TRBV12-4 and TRBJ1-1, with TRBD1 as a possible D gene (5 bases). The material sequenced was PBMCs, taken 15 days after the yellow fever booster vaccination. This sequence was found in a man aged 30-40 years who received the YFV17D yellow fever vaccine. Here the CDR3 reads CASSPGGPATEAFF. The CDR3 DNA reads as TGTGCCAGCAGTCCTGGGGGACCAGCCACTGAAGCTTTCTTT.